These T cell receptor beta chains were read from a single sample in a study of cytomegalovirus exposure and HLA in healthy donors. Method: immunoSEQ multiplex PCR; TCRdb's copy keeps in-frame clones and lacks some. The sample carries roughly 120,000 clones, around three quarters recorded once. Source material: PBMCs. The receptors stem from a man between 18 and 29 years old in good health and CMV-seronegative. CDR3s include the opening cysteine and the closing phenylalanine or tryptophan. A D gene is named only where the DNA matches it firmly. Clone size appears in some rows only: once, few, many, or a class for an expanded clone.

TRBJ2-7	few	TRBD1	TRBV6-5	CASSDSGTVYEQYF	TGTGCCAGCAGTGACTCCGGGACAGTCTACGAGCAGTACTTC
TRBJ2-7	-	TRBD2	TRBV7-9	CASSLVVGGNYEQYF	TGTGCCAGCAGCTTAGTGGTCGGGGGGAACTACGAGCAGTACTTC
TRBJ2-2	-	TRBD1	TRBV7-9	CASSLGQYTGELFF	TGTGCCAGCAGCTTGGGACAGTACACCGGGGAGCTGTTTTTT
TRBJ2-5	-	TRBD2	TRBV7-2	CASSLGGGLGETQYF	TGTGCCAGCAGCTTAGGGGGAGGGCTTGGAGAGACCCAGTACTTC
TRBJ2-1	few	TRBD2	TRBV7-3	CASSRGLADYNEQFF	TGTGCCAGCAGTCGAGGACTAGCGGACTACAATGAGCAGTTCTTC
TRBJ2-2	medium-sized	TRBD1	TRBV6-4	CASSATGAEPGELFF	TGTGCCAGCAGCGCGACAGGGGCAGAACCCGGGGAGCTGTTTTTT
TRBJ2-1	-	TRBD2	TRBV18	CASSPTLAGERNEQFF	TGTGCCAGCTCACCTACTCTAGCGGGAGAGCGCAATGAGCAGTTCTTC
TRBJ2-2	-	-	TRBV2	CASKSGAGELFF	TGTGCCAGCAAGTCCGGTGCCGGGGAGCTGTTTTTT
TRBJ2-3	-	TRBD2	TRBV7-2	CASSLAAGLLTDTQYF	TGTGCCAGCAGCCTAGCAGCGGGGCTGCTTACAGATACGCAGTATTTT
TRBJ2-5	-	-	TRBV19	CASSPGVQETQYF	TGTGCCAGTAGCCCCGGTGTCCAAGAGACCCAGTACTTC
TRBJ2-3	-	TRBD2	TRBV11-2	CASSSIGETSGGRGGTQYF	TGTGCCAGCAGCTCCATCGGAGAGACTAGCGGGGGCCGAGGGGGTACGCAGTATTTT
TRBJ2-3	-	-	TRBV9	CASSVAVPDTQYF	TGTGCCAGCAGCGTAGCCGTCCCAGATACGCAGTATTTT
TRBJ1-1	-	TRBD1	TRBV27	CASSPGQGNTEAFF	TGTGCCAGCAGCCCCGGACAGGGGAACACTGAAGCTTTCTTT
TRBJ1-2	-	TRBD1	TRBV6-5	CASGDRDRVGGYTF	TGTGCCAGCGGCGACCGGGACAGGGTTGGTGGCTACACCTTC
TRBJ2-1	-	-	TRBV27	CASSWSGSRTNEQFF	TGTGCCAGCAGTTGGAGCGGGTCCCGAACGAATGAGCAGTTCTTC
TRBJ1-4	-	-	TRBV6-5	CASSYSRTATNEKLFF	TGTGCCAGCAGTTACTCCAGGACAGCAACTAATGAAAAACTGTTTTTT
TRBJ2-3	-	TRBD2	TRBV30	CAWSVSSGRAVPQYF	TGTGCCTGGAGTGTTTCTAGCGGGAGGGCCGTCCCGCAGTATTTT
TRBJ2-5	-	TRBD1	TRBV11-2	CASSPTGAPPGETQYF	TGTGCCAGCAGCCCGACAGGGGCTCCCCCCGGGGAGACCCAGTACTTC
TRBJ1-1	-	TRBD1	TRBV11-1	CATRWTGATEAFF	TGTGCCACCAGGTGGACAGGGGCCACTGAAGCTTTCTTT
TRBJ1-1	few	TRBD1	TRBV2	CASQLGQGNTEAFF	TGTGCCAGCCAGCTAGGACAGGGGAACACTGAAGCTTTCTTT
TRBJ1-1	-	TRBD1	TRBV28	CASSWWGQTNTEAFF	TGTGCCAGCAGTTGGTGGGGACAGACTAACACTGAAGCTTTCTTT
TRBJ2-1	-	TRBD2	TRBV2	CATSGRAGNEQFF	TGTGCCACTAGCGGGAGGGCTGGCAATGAGCAGTTCTTC
TRBJ2-2	-	-	TRBV5-1	CASSSTGGETGELFF	TGCGCCAGCAGCTCAACAGGGGGGGAGACCGGGGAGCTGTTTTTT
TRBJ2-3	-	-	TRBV5-1	CASRLLSADTDTQYF	TGCGCCAGCCGCCTCCTATCGGCGGATACAGATACGCAGTATTTT
TRBJ2-7	few	-	TRBV2	CASSSQGYEQYF	TGTGCCAGCAGTTCACAGGGCTACGAGCAGTACTTC
TRBJ1-1	few	-	TRBV6-5	CASSYSSPNTEAFF	TGTGCCAGCAGTTACTCGTCTCCGAACACTGAAGCTTTCTTT
TRBJ2-2	once	TRBD2	TRBV7-3	CASSLISGGSGELFF	TGTGCCAGCAGCTTAATATCCGGGGGGAGCGGGGAGCTGTTTTTT
TRBJ1-1	-	-	TRBV28	CASRRIELMNTEAFF	TGTGCCAGCAGACGTATAGAGTTGATGAACACTGAAGCTTTCTTT
TRBJ1-4	-	TRBD1	TRBV5-4	CASSLQGAAEKLFF	TGTGCCAGCAGCTTGCAGGGGGCAGCAGAAAAACTGTTTTTT
TRBJ1-2	few	TRBD1	TRBV6-5	CASRGDRRHYGYTF	TGTGCCAGCAGAGGGGACAGGAGGCACTATGGCTACACCTTC
TRBJ2-1	-	TRBD1	TRBV4-2	CASSQDDRGKSYNEQFF	TGTGCCAGCAGCCAAGATGACAGGGGGAAGTCCTACAATGAGCAGTTCTTC
TRBJ2-5	once	TRBD1	TRBV7-2	CASSFERGLETQYF	TGTGCCAGCAGCTTTGAGAGGGGGCTAGAGACCCAGTACTTC
TRBJ1-1	-	-	TRBV10-3	CAIDAGVGNTEAFF	TGTGCCATAGACGCAGGGGTGGGGAACACTGAAGCTTTCTTT
TRBJ1-3	few	-	TRBV6-1	CASSPRGTGNTIYF	TGTGCCAGCAGCCCCAGGGGAACTGGAAACACCATATATTTT
TRBJ2-1	-	TRBD2	TRBV7-3	CASSLTSGLYEQFF	TGTGCCAGCAGCTTGACTAGCGGTTTGTATGAGCAGTTCTTC
TRBJ1-1	-	-	TRBV6-5	CASSYEAASNTEAFF	TGTGCCAGCAGTTACGAGGCTGCCTCGAACACTGAAGCTTTCTTT
TRBJ2-3	-	TRBD2	TRBV7-9	CASCLAGTGTQYF	TGTGCCAGCTGTCTAGCGGGCACAGGTACGCAGTATTTT
TRBJ1-4	-	TRBD1	TRBV10-3	CAIRKTGDEKLFF	TGTGCCATCAGAAAGACAGGGGACGAAAAACTGTTTTTT
TRBJ2-5	-	TRBD2	TRBV2	CATGLAGAQETQYF	TGTGCCACCGGACTAGCGGGCGCTCAAGAGACCCAGTACTTC
TRBJ2-3	-	-	TRBV18	CASSPLVTDTQYF	TGTGCCAGCTCACCACTAGTTACAGATACGCAGTATTTT
TRBJ2-7	-	TRBD2	TRBV4-2	CASSQSSGGSYEQYF	TGTGCCAGCAGCCAATCTAGCGGGGGCTCCTACGAGCAGTACTTC
TRBJ2-7	-	TRBD1	TRBV19	CASSPGTGGTYEQYF	TGTGCCAGTAGCCCTGGGACAGGGGGTACCTACGAGCAGTACTTC
TRBJ2-6	few	TRBD1	TRBV19	CASSMGQGGSGANVLTF	TGTGCCAGTAGTATGGGACAGGGTGGCTCTGGGGCCAACGTCCTGACTTTC
TRBJ2-3	-	TRBD1	TRBV19	CASTAGGITDTQYF	TGTGCCAGTACGGCAGGGGGCATCACAGATACGCAGTATTTT
TRBJ2-7	-	TRBD2	TRBV7-2	CASSRTSSYEQYF	TGTGCCAGCAGCCGGACTAGCTCCTACGAGCAGTACTTC
TRBJ2-1	-	TRBD2	TRBV7-9	CASSYPGGWNEQFF	TGTGCCAGCAGCTACCCGGGGGGGTGGAATGAGCAGTTCTTC
TRBJ2-3	-	TRBD2	TRBV9	CASSVAGGFWWGTQYF	TGTGCCAGCAGCGTAGCGGGAGGCTTCTGGTGGGGTACGCAGTATTTT
TRBJ1-5	-	-	TRBV6-4	CASLYTGGLSNQPQHF	TGTGCCAGCTTGTACACGGGGGGGCTTAGCAATCAGCCCCAGCATTTT